These 2 T cell receptor beta chains originate from one sample sequenced in a study of Ad26.COV2.S vaccination and SARS-CoV-2 variants. The assay was immunoSEQ multiplex PCR, and TCRdb's table has in-frame clones only and misses some. The data show over 400,000 clones, around 90% seen once. The treatment is: some 20 received Ad26.COV2.S at low or high dose, single or two shots; about 5 received placebo; per-sample allocation not given. It was on day 63 after the first vaccine or placebo injection that samples were taken. The sequencing here drew on peripheral blood, taken in a trial of Ad26.COV2.S vaccine versus placebo. The source is a person between 18 and 65 years old who received the Ad26.COV2.S COVID-19 vaccine or a placebo.

The chain uses TRBV23-1 and TRBJ2-3; 11 bases match TRBD2. TRBV23-1 is reported as an ORF; its role is uncertain. This CDR3 region has 19 residues. Unmatched junction bases numbered 10, after V lost 2 bases and J lost 0 bases. The DNA of the CDR3 is TGCGCCAGCAGTCAACCCACTAGCGGGAGTGGCAGCAGCACAGATACGCAGTATTTT. Its protein product is CASSQPTSGSGSSTDTQYF.

This chain joins TRBV29-1 and TRBJ2-5; possibly TRBD2 for D (6 bases). Germline V CDR1 and CDR2: SQVTM, ANQGSEA. The CDR3 runs 11 residues. Between the trimmed V and J ends, which lost 7 bases and 5 bases, there was a span of 11 bases. The CDR3 region is CSATRTETQYF. For the CDR3, the DNA is TGCAGCGCGACTAGGACGGAGACCCAGTACTTC.